This T cell receptor (beta chain) came from a study of immune evolution from preneoplasia to lung adenocarcinoma. Study-wide results and limits: Later-stage lesions appeared to have more T cells, more diversity, less clonality.

Details on this clone: Its antigen remains unknown.

Nucleic acids came from premalignant or tumor cells enriched by macro-dissection. Sequencing was performed with immunoSEQ multiplex PCR; in TCRdb, only in-frame clones are kept and a portion is missing. The profile covers more than 13,000 clones, with 75% to 85% appearing a single time and 4.9% taken by the ten largest. The germline V gene encodes CDR1 LNHDA and CDR2 SQIVND (reference sequence). The CDR3 is made up of 13 amino acids. Trimming shortened V by 8 bases and J by 3 bases, and 11 bases separated the two germline ends. This clonotype was sampled from a person aged 65 to 79 with lung adenocarcinoma. Input material: FFPE minimally invasive lung adenocarcinoma tissue. The V call is TRBV19, the J call TRBJ1-5; D is uncertain. In DNA, the CDR3 is TGTGCCAGTTCTTACGGTTACAATCAGCCCCAGCATTTT. It encodes CASSYGYNQPQHF.